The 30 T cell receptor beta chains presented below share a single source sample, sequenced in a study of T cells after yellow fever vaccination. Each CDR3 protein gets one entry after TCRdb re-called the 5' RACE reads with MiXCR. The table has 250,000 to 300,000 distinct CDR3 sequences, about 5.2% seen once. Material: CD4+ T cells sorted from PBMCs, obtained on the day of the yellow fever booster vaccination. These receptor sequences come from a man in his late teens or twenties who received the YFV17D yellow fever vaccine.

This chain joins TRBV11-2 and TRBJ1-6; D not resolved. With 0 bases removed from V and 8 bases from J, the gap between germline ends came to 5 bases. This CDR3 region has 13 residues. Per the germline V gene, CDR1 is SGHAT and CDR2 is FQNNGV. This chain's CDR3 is CASSLDIHSPLHF. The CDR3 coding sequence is TGTGCCAGCAGCTTAGATATCCATTCACCCCTCCACTTT.

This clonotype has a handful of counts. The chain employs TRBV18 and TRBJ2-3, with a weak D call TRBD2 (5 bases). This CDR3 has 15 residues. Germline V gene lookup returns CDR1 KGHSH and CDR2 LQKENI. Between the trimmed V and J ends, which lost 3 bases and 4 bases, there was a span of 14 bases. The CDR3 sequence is CASSPYVKAADTQYF. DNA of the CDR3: TGTGCCAGCTCACCCTACGTTAAAGCGGCAGATACGCAGTATTTT.

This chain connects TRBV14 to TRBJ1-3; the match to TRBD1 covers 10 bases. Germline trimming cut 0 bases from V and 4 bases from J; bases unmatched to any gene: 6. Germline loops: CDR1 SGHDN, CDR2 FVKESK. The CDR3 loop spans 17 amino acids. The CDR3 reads CASSQDNGTGAGNTIYF. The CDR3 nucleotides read TGTGCCAGCAGCCAAGATAACGGGACAGGGGCAGGAAACACCATATATTTT.

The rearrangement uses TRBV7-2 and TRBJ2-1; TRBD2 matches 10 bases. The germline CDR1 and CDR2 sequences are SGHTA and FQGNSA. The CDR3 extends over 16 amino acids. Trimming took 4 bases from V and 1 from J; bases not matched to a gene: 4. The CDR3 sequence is CASSSVAGGSYNEQFF. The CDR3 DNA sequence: TGTGCCAGCAGCTCGGTAGCGGGGGGTTCCTACAATGAGCAGTTCTTC. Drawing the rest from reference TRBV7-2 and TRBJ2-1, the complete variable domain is GAGVSQSPSNKVTEKGKDVELRCDPISGHTALYWYRQSLGQGLEFLIYFQGNSAPDKSGLPSDRFSAERTGGSVSTLTIQRTQQEDSAVYLCASSSVAGGSYNEQFFGPGTRLTVL.

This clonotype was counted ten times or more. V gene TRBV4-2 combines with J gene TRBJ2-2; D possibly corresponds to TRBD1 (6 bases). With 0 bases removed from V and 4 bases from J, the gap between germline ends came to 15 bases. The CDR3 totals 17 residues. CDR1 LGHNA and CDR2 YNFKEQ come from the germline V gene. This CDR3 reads CASSQDTLGAGTGELFF. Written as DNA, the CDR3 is TGTGCCAGCAGCCAAGATACGCTGGGGGCGGGCACCGGGGAGCTGTTTTTT.

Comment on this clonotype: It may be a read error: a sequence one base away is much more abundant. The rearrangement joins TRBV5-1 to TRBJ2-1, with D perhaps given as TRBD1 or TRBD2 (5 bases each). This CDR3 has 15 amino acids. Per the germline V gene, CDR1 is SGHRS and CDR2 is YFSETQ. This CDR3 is CASRPGTASYNVQFF. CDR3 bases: TGCGCCAGCAGACCCGGGACCGCGTCCTACAATGTGCAGTTCTTC.

The CDR3 here is CSAPHYQGYTEAFF. CDR3 nucleotides: TGCAGTGCTCCGCATTATCAGGGGTACACTGAAGCTTTCTTT. This sequence joins TRBV20-1 and TRBJ1-1; a possible D gene is TRBD1 (6 bases). The CDR3 has 14 residues. Trimming took off 5 bases at V and 3 bases at J, with 16 bases between the two ends. The germline V gene has CDR1 DFQATT and CDR2 SNEGSKA (reference sequence).

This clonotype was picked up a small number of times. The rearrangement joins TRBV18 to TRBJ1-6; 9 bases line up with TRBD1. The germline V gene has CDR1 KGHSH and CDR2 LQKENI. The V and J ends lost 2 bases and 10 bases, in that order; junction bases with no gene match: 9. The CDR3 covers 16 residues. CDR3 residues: CASSPIGQGIRSPLHF. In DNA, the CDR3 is TGTGCCAGCTCACCAATTGGACAGGGGATACGATCACCCCTCCACTTT.

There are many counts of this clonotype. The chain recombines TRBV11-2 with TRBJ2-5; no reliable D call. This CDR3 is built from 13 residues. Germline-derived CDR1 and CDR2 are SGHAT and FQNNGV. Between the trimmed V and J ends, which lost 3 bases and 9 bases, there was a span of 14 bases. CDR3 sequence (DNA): TGTGCCAGCAGCTTCGCCGAGAGACCGGCCCAGTACTTC. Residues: CASSFAERPAQYF.

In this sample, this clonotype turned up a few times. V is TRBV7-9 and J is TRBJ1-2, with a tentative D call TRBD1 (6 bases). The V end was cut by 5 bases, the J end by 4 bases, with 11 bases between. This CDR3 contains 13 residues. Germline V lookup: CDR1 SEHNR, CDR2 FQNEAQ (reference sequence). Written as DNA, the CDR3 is TGTGCCAGCAGCCCTACAGGGCCCTATGGCTACACCTTC. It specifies CASSPTGPYGYTF.

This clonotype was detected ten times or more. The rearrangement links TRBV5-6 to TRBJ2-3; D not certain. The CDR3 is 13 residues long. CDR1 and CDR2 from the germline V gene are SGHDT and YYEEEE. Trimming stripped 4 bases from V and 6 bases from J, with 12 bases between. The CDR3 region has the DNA TGTGCCAGCAGCCTTGGGCCGTTGGATACGCAGTATTTT. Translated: CASSLGPLDTQYF.

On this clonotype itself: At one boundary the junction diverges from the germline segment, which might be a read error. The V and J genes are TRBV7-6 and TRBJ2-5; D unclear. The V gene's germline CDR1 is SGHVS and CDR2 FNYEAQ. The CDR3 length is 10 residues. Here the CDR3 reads CASGLGTQYF. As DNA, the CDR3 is TGTGCCAGCGGCTTAGGGACCCAGTACTTC.

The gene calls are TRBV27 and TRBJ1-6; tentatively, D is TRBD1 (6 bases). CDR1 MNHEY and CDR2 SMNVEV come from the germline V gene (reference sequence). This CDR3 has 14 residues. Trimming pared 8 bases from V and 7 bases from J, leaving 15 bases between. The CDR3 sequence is CASGLDSRNSPLHF. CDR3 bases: TGTGCCAGCGGACTGGACAGCCGAAATTCACCCCTCCACTTT.

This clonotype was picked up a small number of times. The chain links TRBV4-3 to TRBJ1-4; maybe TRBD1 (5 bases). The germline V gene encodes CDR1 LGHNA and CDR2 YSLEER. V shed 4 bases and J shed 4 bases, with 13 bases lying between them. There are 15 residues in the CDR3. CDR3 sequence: CASSPLQEINEKLFF. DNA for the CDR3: TGCGCCAGCAGCCCATTACAGGAGATTAATGAAAAACTGTTTTTT.

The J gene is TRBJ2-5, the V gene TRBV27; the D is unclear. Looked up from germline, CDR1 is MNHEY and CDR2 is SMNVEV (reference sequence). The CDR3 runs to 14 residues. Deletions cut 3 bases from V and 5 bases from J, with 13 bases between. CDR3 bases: TGTGCCAGCAGTTTTCCTGGCCTGACGGAGACCCAGTACTTC. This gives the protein CASSFPGLTETQYF.

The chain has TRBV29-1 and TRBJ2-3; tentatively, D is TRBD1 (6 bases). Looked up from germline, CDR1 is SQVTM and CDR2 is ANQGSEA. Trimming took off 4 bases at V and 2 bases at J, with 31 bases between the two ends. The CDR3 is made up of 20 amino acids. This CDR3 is CSVGRLRGDRDTFSTDTQYF. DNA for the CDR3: TGCAGCGTTGGCCGCCTCAGAGGTGATCGGGACACCTTCTCCACAGATACGCAGTATTTT.

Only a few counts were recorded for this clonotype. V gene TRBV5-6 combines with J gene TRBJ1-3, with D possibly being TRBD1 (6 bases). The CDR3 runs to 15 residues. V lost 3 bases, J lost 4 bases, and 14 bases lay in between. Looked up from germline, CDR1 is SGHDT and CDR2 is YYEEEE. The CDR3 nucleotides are TGTGCCAGCAGCTACCCCGGGACACCCGGAAACACCATATATTTT. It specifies CASSYPGTPGNTIYF.

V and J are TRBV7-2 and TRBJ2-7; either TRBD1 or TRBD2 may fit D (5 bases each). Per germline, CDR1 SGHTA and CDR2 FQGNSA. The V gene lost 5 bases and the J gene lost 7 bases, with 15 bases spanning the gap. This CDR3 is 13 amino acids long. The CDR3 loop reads CASSPGTTREQYV. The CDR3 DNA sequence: TGTGCCAGCAGCCCCGGGACCACTCGGGAGCAGTACGTC.

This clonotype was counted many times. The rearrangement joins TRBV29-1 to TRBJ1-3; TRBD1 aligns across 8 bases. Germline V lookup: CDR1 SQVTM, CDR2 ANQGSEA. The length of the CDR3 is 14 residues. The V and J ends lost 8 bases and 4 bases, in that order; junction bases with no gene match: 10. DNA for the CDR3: TGCAGCCCCGCCCAGGGGGCGGGAGGAAACACCATATATTTT. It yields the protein CSPAQGAGGNTIYF.

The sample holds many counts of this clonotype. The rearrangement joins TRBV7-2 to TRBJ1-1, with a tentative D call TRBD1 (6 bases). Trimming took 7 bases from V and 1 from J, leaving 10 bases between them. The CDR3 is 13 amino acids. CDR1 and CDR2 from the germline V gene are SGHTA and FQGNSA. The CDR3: CASTRTANTEAFF. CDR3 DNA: TGTGCCAGCACCCGGACAGCGAACACTGAAGCTTTCTTT.

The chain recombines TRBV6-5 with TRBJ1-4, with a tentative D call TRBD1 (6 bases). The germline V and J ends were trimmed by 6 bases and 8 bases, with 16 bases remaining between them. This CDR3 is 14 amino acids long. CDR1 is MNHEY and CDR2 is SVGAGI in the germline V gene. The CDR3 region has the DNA TGTGCCAGCAGGGACCGGGACATGCGGGAAAAACTGTTTTTT. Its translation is CASRDRDMREKLFF.

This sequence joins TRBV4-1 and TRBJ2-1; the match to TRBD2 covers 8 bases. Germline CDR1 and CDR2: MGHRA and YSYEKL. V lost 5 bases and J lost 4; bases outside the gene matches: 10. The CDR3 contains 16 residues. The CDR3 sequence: CASSRGGGLGYNEQFF. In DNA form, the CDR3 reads TGCGCCAGCAGCAGGGGGGGGGGACTAGGATACAATGAGCAGTTCTTC.

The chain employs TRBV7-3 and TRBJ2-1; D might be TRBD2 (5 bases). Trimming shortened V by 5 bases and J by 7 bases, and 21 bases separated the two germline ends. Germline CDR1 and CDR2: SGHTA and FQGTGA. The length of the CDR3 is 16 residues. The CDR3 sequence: CASSPGLPGSGNEQFF. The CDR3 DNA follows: TGTGCCAGCAGCCCCGGGCTGCCGGGGAGTGGGAATGAGCAGTTCTTC.

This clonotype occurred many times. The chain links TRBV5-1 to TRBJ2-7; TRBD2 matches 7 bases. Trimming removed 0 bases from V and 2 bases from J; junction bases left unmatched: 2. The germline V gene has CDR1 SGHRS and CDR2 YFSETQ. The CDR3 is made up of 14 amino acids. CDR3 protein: CASSLETSPYEQYF. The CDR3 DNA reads TGCGCCAGCAGCTTGGAGACTAGCCCCTACGAGCAGTACTTC. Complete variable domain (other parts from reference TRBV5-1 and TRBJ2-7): KAGVTQTPRYLIKTRGQQVTLSCSPISGHRSVSWYQQTPGQGLQFLFEYFSETQRNKGNFPGRFSGRQFSNSRSEMNVSTLELGDSALYLCASSLETSPYEQYFGPGTRLTVT.

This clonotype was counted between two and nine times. CDR3 DNA sequence: TGTGCCAGCAGCTCACCGGGACAGGGAGGCACCGGGGAGCTGTTTTTT. It codes for CASSSPGQGGTGELFF. The rearrangement links TRBV7-9 to TRBJ2-2, with 9 bases fitting TRBD1. The CDR3 spans 16 residues. V gave up 4 bases and J gave up 4 bases; unmatched junction bases: 7. Germline V gives CDR1 SEHNR, CDR2 FQNEAQ (reference sequence).

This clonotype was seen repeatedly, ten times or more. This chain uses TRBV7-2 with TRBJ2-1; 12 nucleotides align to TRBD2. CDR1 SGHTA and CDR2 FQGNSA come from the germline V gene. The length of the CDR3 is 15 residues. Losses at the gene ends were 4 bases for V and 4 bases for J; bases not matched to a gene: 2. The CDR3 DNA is TGTGCCAGCAGCTCTGGGACTAGCGGGTACAATGAGCAGTTCTTC. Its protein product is CASSSGTSGYNEQFF.

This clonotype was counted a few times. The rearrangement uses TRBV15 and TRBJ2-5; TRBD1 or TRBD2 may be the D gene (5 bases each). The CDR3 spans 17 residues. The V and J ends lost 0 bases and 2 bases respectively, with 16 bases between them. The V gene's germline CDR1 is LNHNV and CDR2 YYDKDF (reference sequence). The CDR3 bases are TGTGCCACCAGCAGAGAATGGCAGGGCGGGTTTCAAGAGACCCAGTACTTC. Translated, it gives CATSREWQGGFQETQYF.

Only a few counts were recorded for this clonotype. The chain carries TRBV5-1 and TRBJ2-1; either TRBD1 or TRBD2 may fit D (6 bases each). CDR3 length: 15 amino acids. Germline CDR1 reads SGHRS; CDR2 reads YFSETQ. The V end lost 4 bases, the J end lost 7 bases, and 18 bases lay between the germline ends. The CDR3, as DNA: TGCGCCAGCAGCCCCGGAGGGGGGCTGCGGAATGAGCAGTTCTTC. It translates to CASSPGGGLRNEQFF. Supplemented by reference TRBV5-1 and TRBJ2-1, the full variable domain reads KAGVTQTPRYLIKTRGQQVTLSCSPISGHRSVSWYQQTPGQGLQFLFEYFSETQRNKGNFPGRFSGRQFSNSRSEMNVSTLELGDSALYLCASSPGGGLRNEQFFGPGTRLTVL.

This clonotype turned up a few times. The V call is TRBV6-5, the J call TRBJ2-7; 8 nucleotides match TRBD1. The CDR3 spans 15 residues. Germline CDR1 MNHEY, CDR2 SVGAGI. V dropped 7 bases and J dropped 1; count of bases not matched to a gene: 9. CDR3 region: CASKHRDRFSYEQYF. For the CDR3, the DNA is TGTGCCAGCAAGCACCGGGACAGGTTTTCCTACGAGCAGTACTTC.

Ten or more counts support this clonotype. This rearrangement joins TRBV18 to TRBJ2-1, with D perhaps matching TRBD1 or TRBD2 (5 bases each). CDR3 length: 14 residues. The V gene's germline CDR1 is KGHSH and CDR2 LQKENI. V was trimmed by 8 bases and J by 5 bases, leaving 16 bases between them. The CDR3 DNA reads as TGTGCCAGCACTACCGGGACCTTTGACAATGAGCAGTTCTTC. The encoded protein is CASTTGTFDNEQFF.